These 12 T cell receptor beta chains were all obtained from the same sample, sequenced in a study of cytomegalovirus exposure and HLA in healthy donors. Vbeta (60) and Jbeta (13) primers were used in the PCR. Repertoires were generated with immunoSEQ multiplex PCR, while TCRdb's copy carries only in-frame clones and drops some. Altogether fewer than 200,000 clones are present, 80% being singletons, with the ten largest covering about 0.64%. Sequences were obtained from PBMCs. The receptors come from a boy between 10 and 17 years old in good health and CMV-seronegative.

This chain uses TRBV11-2 with TRBJ2-5; 11 nucleotides align to TRBD1. Germline trimming cut 1 base from V and 1 base from J; bases unmatched to any gene: 2. CDR3 size: 16 residues. Germline CDR1 and CDR2: SGHAT and FQNNGV. As DNA, the CDR3 is TGTGCCAGCAGCTTAGGGGACAGGGGGGCCCAAGAGACCCAGTACTTC. Residues: CASSLGDRGAQETQYF.

The chain has TRBV5-1 and TRBJ2-3; TRBD2 aligns across 7 bases. Germline CDR1 reads SGHRS; CDR2 reads YFSETQ. V dropped 7 bases and J dropped 2; count of bases not matched to a gene: 19. CDR3 length equals 18 residues. CDR3 DNA: TGCGCCAGCCGTCCCGGCCCGCGGGGCGGGGGTTACACAGATACGCAGTATTTT. This encodes CASRPGPRGGGYTDTQYF.

V usage is TRBV19 and J usage is TRBJ1-1; D gene unclear. CDR3 size: 15 residues. With 1 base removed from V and 0 bases from J, the gap between germline ends came to 9 bases. Per the germline V gene, CDR1 is LNHDA and CDR2 is SQIVND (reference sequence). The CDR3 DNA is TGTGCCAGTAGTATAGGGGAGTCCTTGAACACTGAAGCTTTCTTT. It specifies CASSIGESLNTEAFF.

CDR3 amino acids: CSVFIWTGANYGYTF. CDR3 nucleotide sequence: TGCAGCGTCTTCATCTGGACAGGGGCTAACTATGGCTACACCTTC. J is TRBJ1-2 and V is TRBV29-1, with 9 bases lining up with TRBD1. The CDR3 covers 15 residues. CDR1 SQVTM and CDR2 ANQGSEA come from the germline V gene. V lost 6 bases to trimming and J lost 0 bases; unmatched junction nucleotides: 8.

This clone occurred once. The CDR3 region is CASQVLDTQYF. The CDR3 bases are TGTGCCAGCCAGGTTCTCGATACGCAGTATTTT. The V call is TRBV6-1, the J call TRBJ2-3; D call uncertain. Germline V CDR1 and CDR2: MNHNS, SASEGT. This CDR3 spans 11 amino acids. V was trimmed by 8 bases and J by 6 bases, leaving 9 bases between them.

The genes are TRBV11-3 and TRBJ1-1; 8 nucleotides agree with TRBD1. The V segment lost 5 bases and the J segment 5 bases; nucleotides outside the gene matches: 10. The CDR3 contains 15 residues. CDR1 SGHNT and CDR2 YENEEA come from the germline V gene. The CDR3 protein is CASSEDQGAGTEAFF. The CDR3 region has the DNA TGTGCCAGCAGCGAAGATCAGGGGGCAGGGACTGAAGCTTTCTTT.

This clone came up a few times. The chain combines TRBV4-1 with TRBJ1-1; no reliable D call. The CDR3 covers 15 residues. Germline V gives CDR1 MGHRA, CDR2 YSYEKL. V dropped 1 base and J dropped 5 bases, with 14 bases sitting between them. CDR3 loop: CASSQGGISVTEAFF. CDR3 nucleotides: TGCGCCAGCAGCCAAGGAGGGATATCGGTGACTGAAGCTTTCTTT.

Turning to this clone: The junction and the germline gene differ at one end; a read error may be behind it. The rearrangement links TRBV19 to TRBJ1-5; a weak D match, TRBD1 (5 bases). Germline CDR1 and CDR2: LNHDA and SQIVND (reference sequence). The CDR3 contains 15 residues. The CDR3 nucleotides are TGTGCCAGTACCCTCCAGGGTTTGGGGAATCAGCCCCGGCATTTT. Translated, it gives CASTLQGLGNQPRHF.

V gene TRBV9 combines with J gene TRBJ2-1; 10 bases match TRBD2. The CDR3 extends over 16 amino acids. With 5 bases clipped from V and 10 bases from J, the junction kept 15 bases outside the gene matches. From germline, CDR1 is SGDLS and CDR2 YYNGEE. CDR3 bases: TGTGCCAGCAGTCAAATCCGGGCTAGCGGGAGAAGCGAGCAGTTCTTC. Translation: CASSQIRASGRSEQFF.

This sequence joins TRBV27 and TRBJ2-2, with 10 bases fitting TRBD1. The germline V gene encodes CDR1 MNHEY and CDR2 SMNVEV (reference sequence). This CDR3 has 15 amino acids. With 6 bases clipped from V and 4 bases from J, the junction kept 5 bases outside the gene matches. The CDR3 DNA sequence: TGTGCCAGCAGACCGGGGACAGGGGTCACCGGGGAGCTGTTTTTT. Translating gives CASRPGTGVTGELFF.

This clone was seen a single time. Other DNA sequences in the sample encode the same CDR3. This chain links TRBV19 with TRBJ1-1; TRBD1 matches at 8 bases. CDR3 size: 14 residues. The germline gives CDR1 LNHDA, CDR2 SQIVND (reference sequence). The V and J ends lost 1 base and 4 bases, in that order; junction bases with no gene match: 2. CDR3 coding DNA: TGTGCCAGTAGTATAGGCGGACAGGGCACTGAAGCTTTCTTT. This codes for CASSIGGQGTEAFF.

The V and J genes are TRBV7-9 and TRBJ1-6, with 9 bases aligning to TRBD1. There are 15 residues in the CDR3. The germline V gene has CDR1 SEHNR and CDR2 FQNEAQ (reference sequence). V lost 0 bases, J lost 6 bases, and 0 bases stayed unmatched. The CDR3 nucleotides are TGTGCCAGCAGCTTAGCGGGACAGGGTAATTCACCCCTCCACTTT. Its translation is CASSLAGQGNSPLHF.